Presented here are 3 T cell receptor beta chains from one specimen sequenced in a study of PD-1 blockade in mismatch repair-deficient tumors (dated by TCRdb to about 2017). Library generation was performed with the immunoSEQ multiplex PCR assay. This is the immuneACCESS table as TCRdb keeps it, with only in-frame sequences that have V and J called. A part of the clones is gone; compared with another copy, unresolved V genes explain less than half, and the rest is unexplained. This sample is represented by 20,000 to 25,000 clones; around four fifths of them were singletons. The ten largest clones represent approximately 17% of the sample. This material consisted of peripheral blood, taken 2 weeks after starting pembrolizumab. Source of these receptors: an adult with mismatch repair-deficient cancer.

The rearrangement uses TRBV7-9 and TRBJ2-7, with 9 positions matching TRBD2. CDR1 SEHNR and CDR2 FQNEAQ come from the germline V gene (reference sequence). CDR3 length: 15 amino acids. Trimming cost V 5 bases and J 2 bases; bases outside gene matches: 7. In DNA, the CDR3 is TGTGCCAGCAGCCCGCGGGCTAGCGGGACCTACGAGCAGTACTTC. Residues: CASSPRASGTYEQYF. The full variable domain, with the rest looked up from reference TRBV7-9 and TRBJ2-7, is DTGVSQNPRHKITKRGQNVTFRCDPISEHNRLYWYRQTLGQGPEFLTYFQNEAQLEKSRLLSDRFSAERPKGSFSTLEIQRTEQGDSAMYLCASSPRASGTYEQYFGPGTRLTVT.

The V and J genes are TRBV19 and TRBJ1-5; D remains unclear. The CDR3 totals 14 residues. In germline, CDR1 is LNHDA, CDR2 SQIVND (reference sequence). Trimming removed 1 base at V and 4 bases at J, with 8 bases between. For the CDR3, the DNA is TGTGCCAGTAGTATAGTCGGCAGTAATCAGCCCCAGCATTTT. This translates into CASSIVGSNQPQHF. Combining the CDR3 with reference TRBV19 and TRBJ1-5 gives the whole variable domain DGGITQSPKYLFRKEGQNVTLSCEQNLNHDAMYWYRQDPGQGLRLIYYSQIVNDFQKGDIAEGYSVSREKKESFPLTVTSAQKNPTAFYLCASSIVGSNQPQHFGDGTRLSIL.

The chain joins TRBV7-3 to TRBJ2-1, with 8 bases lining up with TRBD2. The V segment lost 2 bases and the J segment 5 bases; nucleotides outside the gene matches: 11. The CDR3 consists of 17 residues. Germline CDR1 reads SGHTA; CDR2 reads FQGTGA. Written as DNA, the CDR3 is TGTGCCAGCAGCTTAGGTTTCGGAGCGGGGGAAAACAATGAGCAGTTCTTC. This translates into CASSLGFGAGENNEQFF.